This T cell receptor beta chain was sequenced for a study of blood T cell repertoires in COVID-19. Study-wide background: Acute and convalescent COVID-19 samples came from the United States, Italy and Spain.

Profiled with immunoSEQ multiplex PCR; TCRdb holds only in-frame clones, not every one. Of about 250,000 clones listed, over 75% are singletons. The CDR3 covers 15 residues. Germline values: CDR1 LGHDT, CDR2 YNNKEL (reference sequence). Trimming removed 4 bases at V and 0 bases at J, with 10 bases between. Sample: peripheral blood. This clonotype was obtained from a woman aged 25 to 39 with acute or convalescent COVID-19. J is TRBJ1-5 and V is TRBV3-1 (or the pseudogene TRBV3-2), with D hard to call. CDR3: CASSPFRDSNQPQHF. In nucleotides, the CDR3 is TGTGCCAGCAGCCCCTTCCGGGATAGCAATCAGCCCCAGCATTTT.